This TCR beta chain was captured in a study of vaccination effects on CD4 cells after COVID-19. Across the whole study: A density of roughly 2 million PBMC per well was used; these cells were cultured with around 11 IU/ml IL-2 and approximately 9.4 ug/ml peptides.

V was shortened by 4 bases and J by 6 bases, with 15 bases between the two germline ends. The CDR3 runs to 15 residues. CDR1 SEHNR and CDR2 FQNEAQ come from the germline V gene (reference sequence). Investigators separated out CD4+ T cells once 10 days of culture had passed. Replacing half the medium with IL-2 medium was done on days 3 and 7. On this clone: Its antigen is not known.

Profiled with immunoSEQ multiplex PCR; TCRdb holds only in-frame clones, not every one. The sample holds 50,000 to 60,000 clones; about 74% are singletons and the top ten take around 2.9%. This specimen was CD4+ T cells from PBMCs cultured without peptide, taken before COVID-19 vaccination. The rearrangement joins TRBV7-9 to TRBJ2-2, with unresolved D. This clonotype was sampled from a human donor who received a COVID-19 vaccine. CDR3: CASSSSLRGAGELFF. CDR3 DNA: TGTGCCAGCAGCTCCTCGCTTCGTGGCGCCGGGGAGCTGTTTTTT.